This T cell receptor (beta chain) came from a study of blood T cell repertoires in COVID-19. About the research overall: Nucleic acid was either cDNA or gDNA, and it came from T cells, B-cell-depleted T cells, or PBMCs.

As originally analysed: Researchers report that nucleated cell counts were estimated from reference gene primer amplification. Method: immunoSEQ multiplex PCR; TCRdb's copy keeps in-frame clones and lacks some. That table gives V, J and clone size, and the DNA gave D and trimming. The table lists a few hundred thousand clones, 89% of them singletons. The CDR3 covers 16 residues. Germline V gene sequence: CDR1 MGHRA, CDR2 YSYEKL. Trimming left V 0 bases short and J 2 bases short, with 12 bases between. It was during active infection that Seattle patients were enrolled and then longitudinally followed. This chain connects TRBV4-1 to TRBJ2-3; D possibly corresponds to TRBD2 (6 bases). The sequenced sample was peripheral blood. The receptor's source is a woman aged 25 to 39 with COVID-19, enrolled during active disease. CDR3 protein: CASSQDWGVYTDTQYF. CDR3 in DNA: TGCGCCAGCAGCCAAGATTGGGGGGTCTACACAGATACGCAGTATTTT.